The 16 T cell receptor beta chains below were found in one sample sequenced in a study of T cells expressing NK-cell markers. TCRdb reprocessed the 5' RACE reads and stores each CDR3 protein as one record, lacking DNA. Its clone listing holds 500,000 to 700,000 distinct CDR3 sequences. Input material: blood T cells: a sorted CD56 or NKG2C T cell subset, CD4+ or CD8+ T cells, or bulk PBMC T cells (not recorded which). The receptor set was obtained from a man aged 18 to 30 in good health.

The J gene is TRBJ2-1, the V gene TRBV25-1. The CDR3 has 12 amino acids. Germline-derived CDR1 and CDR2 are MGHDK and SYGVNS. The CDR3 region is CASSWVSHEQFF.

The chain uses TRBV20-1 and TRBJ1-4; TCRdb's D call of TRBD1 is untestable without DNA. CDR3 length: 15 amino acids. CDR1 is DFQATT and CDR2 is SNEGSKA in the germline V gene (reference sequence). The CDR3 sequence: CSARETGATNEKLFF.

CDR3: CASSLTGTSGTASYEQYF. The chain couples TRBV6-1 to TRBJ2-7; TCRdb names TRBD2, which stays unverified in the absence of DNA. CDR1 and CDR2 (germline): MNHNS, SASEGT. The CDR3 contains 18 residues.

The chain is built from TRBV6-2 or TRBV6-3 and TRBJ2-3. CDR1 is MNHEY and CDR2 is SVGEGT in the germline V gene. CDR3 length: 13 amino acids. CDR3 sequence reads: CASPNTVPDTQYF.

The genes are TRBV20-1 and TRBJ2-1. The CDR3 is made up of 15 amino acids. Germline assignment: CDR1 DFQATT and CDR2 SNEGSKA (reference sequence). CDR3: CSARVLAGWDNEQFF.

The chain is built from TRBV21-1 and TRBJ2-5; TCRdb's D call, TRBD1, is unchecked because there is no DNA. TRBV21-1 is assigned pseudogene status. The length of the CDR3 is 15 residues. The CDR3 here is CASSKTRQAEETQYF.

The CDR3: CATSDGPQPQHF. The chain combines TRBV24-1 with TRBJ1-5. Germline V CDR1 and CDR2: KGHDR, SFDVKD. The CDR3 totals 12 residues.

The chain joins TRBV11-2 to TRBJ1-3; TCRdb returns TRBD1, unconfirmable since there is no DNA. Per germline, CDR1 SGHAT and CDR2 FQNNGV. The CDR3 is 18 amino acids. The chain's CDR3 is CASSFTRDRGGPGNTIYF.

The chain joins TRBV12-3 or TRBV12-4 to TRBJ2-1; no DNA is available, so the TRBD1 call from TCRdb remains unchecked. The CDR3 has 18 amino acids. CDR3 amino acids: CASSKPVTWDRSYNEQFF.

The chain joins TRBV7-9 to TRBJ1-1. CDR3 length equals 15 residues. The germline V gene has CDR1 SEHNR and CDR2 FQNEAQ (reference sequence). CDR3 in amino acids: CASSPQEGDGTEAFF.

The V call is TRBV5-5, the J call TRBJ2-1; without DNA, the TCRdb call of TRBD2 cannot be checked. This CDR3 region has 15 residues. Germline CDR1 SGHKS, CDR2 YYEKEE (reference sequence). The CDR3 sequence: CASSFTSGRGNEQFF.

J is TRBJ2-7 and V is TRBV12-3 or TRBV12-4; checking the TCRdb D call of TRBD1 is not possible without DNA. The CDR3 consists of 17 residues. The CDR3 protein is CASSTPATGTGDYEQYF.

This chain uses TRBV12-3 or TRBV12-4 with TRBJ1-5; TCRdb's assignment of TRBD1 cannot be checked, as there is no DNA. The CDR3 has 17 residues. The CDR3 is CASSHSSGQGASQPQHF.

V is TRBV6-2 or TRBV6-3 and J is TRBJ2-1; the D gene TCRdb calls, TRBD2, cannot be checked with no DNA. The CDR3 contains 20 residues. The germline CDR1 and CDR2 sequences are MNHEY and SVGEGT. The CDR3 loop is CASRLRGLAGGPIGNNEQFF.

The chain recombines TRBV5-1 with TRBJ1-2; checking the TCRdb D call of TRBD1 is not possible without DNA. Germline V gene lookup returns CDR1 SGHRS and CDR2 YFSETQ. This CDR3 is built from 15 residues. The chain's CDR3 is CASSLEGTGNYGYTF.

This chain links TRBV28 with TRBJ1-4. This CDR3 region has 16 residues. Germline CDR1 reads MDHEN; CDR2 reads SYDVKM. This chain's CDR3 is CASSLRLLATNEKLFF.